These T cell receptor beta chains were read from a single sample in a study of response to subunit inactivated influenza vaccine. A single record per CDR3 protein comes from TCRdb applying MiXCR to the RT-PCR reads. The sample lists 150,000 to 200,000 distinct CDR3 sequences; roughly a tenth were seen once. This specimen consisted of non-naive T cells sorted from PBMCs, obtained roughly 45 days after vaccination. The receptor source for this set is a man in his fifties who received an inactivated influenza vaccine. CDR3s include the opening cysteine and the closing phenylalanine or tryptophan. The D gene is left open where the match is weak. The size of a clone is reported for some rows only, either as once, few or many, or as a class for expanded clones.

DNA: TGTGCCAGCTCACTAATTTGGGAGAGCACAGATACGCAGTATTTT
CDR3: CASSLIWESTDTQYF
J: TRBJ2-3
V: TRBV18
size: few
D: -

DNA: TGTGCCAGCAGCTTAGACAGGGTAGTTTACAATGAGCAGTTCTTC
CDR3: CASSLDRVVYNEQFF
J: TRBJ2-1
V: TRBV7-9
size: few
D: -

DNA: TGTGCCAGCAGCCAAGGTGGGACGGCCTACGAGCAGTACTTC
CDR3: CASSQGGTAYEQYF
J: TRBJ2-7
V: TRBV3-1
size: -
D: -

DNA: TGTGCCTGGAGTGGGGGGGAGTTAAATGAGCAGTTCTTC
CDR3: CAWSGGELNEQFF
J: TRBJ2-1
V: TRBV30
size: -
D: -

DNA: TGTGCCAGCAGTGACGGAGGTAGAAATACGCAGTATTTT
CDR3: CASSDGGRNTQYF
J: TRBJ2-3
V: TRBV25-1
size: -
D: -

DNA: TGTGCCAGCAGCTTTTCAGGGGGCACGTATTCGGAGCAGTTCTTC
CDR3: CASSFSGGTYSEQFF
J: TRBJ2-1
V: TRBV5-5
size: many
D: TRBD1

DNA: TGTGCCAGCAGCTACCGGGACGGATCCTACGAGCAGTACTTC
CDR3: CASSYRDGSYEQYF
J: TRBJ2-7
V: TRBV13
size: -
D: -

DNA: TGTGCCAGCAGCTTAGGAACAGGGGCCTACAATGAGCAGTTCTTC
CDR3: CASSLGTGAYNEQFF
J: TRBJ2-1
V: TRBV11-2
size: many
D: TRBD1

DNA: TGTGCCAGCAGCTTTCGACTAGCGGGATACAATGAGCAGTTCTTC
CDR3: CASSFRLAGYNEQFF
J: TRBJ2-1
V: TRBV7-3
size: many
D: TRBD2

DNA: TGTGCCAGCAGCTTAGAACATTACACCGGGGAGCTGTTTTTT
CDR3: CASSLEHYTGELFF
J: TRBJ2-2
V: TRBV11-2
size: many
D: -

DNA: TGTGCCAGCAGCGGGACAGGGAATCAGCCCCAGCATTTT
CDR3: CASSGTGNQPQHF
J: TRBJ1-5
V: TRBV5-6
size: -
D: TRBD1

DNA: TGTGCCAGCAGTCCCACCGCAAGTAACTATGGCTACACCTTC
CDR3: CASSPTASNYGYTF
J: TRBJ1-2
V: TRBV12-3/TRBV12-4
size: -
D: -

DNA: TGCAGTGCTAGGGGGACTAGCGGGAGTGCCTACAATGAGCAGTTCTTC
CDR3: CSARGTSGSAYNEQFF
J: TRBJ2-1
V: TRBV20-1
size: few
D: TRBD2

DNA: TGTGCCAGCAGCTCGGACCAGGGGGGAGCTTTCTTT
CDR3: CASSSDQGGAFF
J: TRBJ1-1
V: TRBV7-2
size: many
D: TRBD1

DNA: TGTGCCAGCAGGCCAGACCGGACAGGGGGGCCGTATTTT
CDR3: CASRPDRTGGPYF
J: TRBJ2-3
V: TRBV12-3/TRBV12-4
size: few
D: TRBD1

DNA: TGTGCCAGCAGTTCTTACCGGGGTGGCGAGGAGCAGTTCTTC
CDR3: CASSSYRGGEEQFF
J: TRBJ2-1
V: TRBV28
size: -
D: -

DNA: TGTGCCAGCAGTTACGGACAGGGGGTGTCAAGGACCCAGTACTTC
CDR3: CASSYGQGVSRTQYF
J: TRBJ2-5
V: TRBV6-5
size: -
D: TRBD1

DNA: TGTGCCAGCAGTTTAAGACGGGGGGTTAAGCTTCCCTACGAGCAGTACTTC
CDR3: CASSLRRGVKLPYEQYF
J: TRBJ2-7
V: TRBV27
size: -
D: TRBD2

DNA: TGTGCCAGCAGTTCGCATCCGGACATTTTCTCCACCAATCAGCCCCAGCATTTT
CDR3: CASSSHPDIFSTNQPQHF
J: TRBJ1-5
V: TRBV28
size: many
D: -

DNA: TGTGCCATCAGACCGACAGACCAAGAGACCCAGTACTTC
CDR3: CAIRPTDQETQYF
J: TRBJ2-5
V: TRBV10-3
size: -
D: -

DNA: TGTGCCAGCAGCCAATGGGGTGGCACCTTGGGGACCGGGGAGCTGTTTTTT
CDR3: CASSQWGGTLGTGELFF
J: TRBJ2-2
V: TRBV3-1
size: few
D: -

DNA: TGTGCCAGCAGTCCCCATATGACCCCTACAGGGTTGGAGGGCTACACCTTC
CDR3: CASSPHMTPTGLEGYTF
J: TRBJ1-2
V: TRBV28
size: many
D: -

DNA: TGCGCCAGCAGTGCGGGCACCTTGAACACCGGGGAGCTGTTTTTT
CDR3: CASSAGTLNTGELFF
J: TRBJ2-2
V: TRBV10-2
size: few
D: -

DNA: TGTGCCAGCAGTTTAGAGGGTCGGGAGACCCAGTACTTC
CDR3: CASSLEGRETQYF
J: TRBJ2-5
V: TRBV12-3/TRBV12-4
size: many
D: -

DNA: TGTGCCAGCAGTGCCGGACTGAAGACGGGCGGGGAGCTGTTTTTT
CDR3: CASSAGLKTGGELFF
J: TRBJ2-2
V: TRBV27
size: few
D: -

DNA: TGTGCCATCAGTGAGGCGCTAGCGGGAGTGGTCGGGGAGCTGTTTTTT
CDR3: CAISEALAGVVGELFF
J: TRBJ2-2
V: TRBV10-3
size: few
D: TRBD2

DNA: TGTGCCAGCAGCTCCGAACTGGGGGTAACCGGGGAGCTGTTTTTT
CDR3: CASSSELGVTGELFF
J: TRBJ2-2
V: TRBV7-6
size: few
D: -

DNA: TGTGCCAGCAGCGAATTGAACAATGAGCAGTTCTTC
CDR3: CASSELNNEQFF
J: TRBJ2-1
V: TRBV7-9
size: many
D: -

DNA: TGTGCCAGCACTGGACAGGGGGCCTTGGGGGCCAACGTCCTGACTTTC
CDR3: CASTGQGALGANVLTF
J: TRBJ2-6
V: TRBV6-5
size: many
D: TRBD1

DNA: TGTGCCAGCAGCCAAGGGACTAGCGCCGGGGAGCTGTTTTTT
CDR3: CASSQGTSAGELFF
J: TRBJ2-2
V: TRBV3-1
size: -
D: TRBD2

DNA: TGTGCCAGCAGCTTAGGCAGGGGCGGCAATCAGCCCCAGCATTTT
CDR3: CASSLGRGGNQPQHF
J: TRBJ1-5
V: TRBV7-9
size: many
D: -

DNA: TGTGCCAGCAGCGGACTAGCGGGCGACGGAGAGACCCAGCACTTC
CDR3: CASSGLAGDGETQHF
J: TRBJ2-5
V: TRBV12-3/TRBV12-4
size: few
D: TRBD2

DNA: TGTGCCAGCAGCCTTGAGATGGCAGGGGCTTCATACGAGCAGTACTTC
CDR3: CASSLEMAGASYEQYF
J: TRBJ2-7
V: TRBV7-2
size: -
D: -

DNA: TGCAGTGCCCCCCAGGGCAGATACTTTAATCAGCCCCAGCATTTT
CDR3: CSAPQGRYFNQPQHF
J: TRBJ1-5
V: TRBV20-1
size: few
D: -